The rows below give T cell receptor beta chains drawn from one sample of a study of human T cells and chemical hapten exposure. MiXCR was run by TCRdb on the RACE reads, yielding one entry per CDR3 protein. The table shows over 30,000 distinct CDR3 sequences, with 6% to 9.5% occurring only once. The specimen comprised whole blood, sampled in connection with sensitization to the hapten diphenylcyclopropenone (DPC). The receptors were sampled from a woman between 45 and 65 years old with alopecia areata. Some clones in this sample may be carry-over from other donors' samples. CDR3s include the opening cysteine and the closing phenylalanine or tryptophan. The order of the fields is V gene, clone size, J gene, D gene, CDR3 protein, CDR3 DNA. A D gene is named only where the DNA matches it firmly. Clone size, where shown, is once, few, many, or a class for clones that have expanded.

TRBV5-1	NA	TRBJ2-7	NA	CASSPSPGEQYF	TGCGCCAGCAGCCCGTCACCGGGAGAGCAGTACTTC
TRBV5-1	NA	TRBJ2-5	TRBD2	CASSKDGLAGSGETQYF	TGCGCCAGCAGCAAAGACGGACTAGCGGGATCGGGAGAGACCCAGTACTTC
TRBV28	many	TRBJ1-2	TRBD1	CAIKTGARNYGYTF	TGTGCCATCAAAACAGGGGCCCGAAACTATGGCTACACCTTC
TRBV11-3	NA	TRBJ2-4	NA	CASSSGSRNIQYF	TGTGCCAGCAGCTCTGGGTCTCGCAACATTCAGTACTTC
TRBV3-1	many	TRBJ2-7	NA	CASRRSSRDEQYF	TGTGCCAGCAGGAGGTCCAGCCGTGACGAGCAGTACTTC
TRBV5-5	many	TRBJ2-1	NA	CASSLAASTYNEQFF	TGTGCCAGCAGCTTGGCGGCCAGCACGTACAATGAGCAGTTCTTC
TRBV7-2	NA	TRBJ1-2	NA	CASSLEVTGRDGYTF	TGTGCCAGCAGCTTAGAAGTTACAGGTCGAGATGGCTACACCTTC
TRBV18	few	TRBJ2-7	TRBD2	CASRSGPSGVYEQYF	TGTGCCAGCCGCTCCGGGCCTAGCGGGGTCTACGAGCAGTACTTC
TRBV3-1	many	TRBJ2-3	TRBD2	CASRQTSGKDGAQYF	TGTGCCAGCAGACAGACTAGCGGGAAGGACGGGGCGCAGTATTTT
TRBV20-1	many	TRBJ2-3	TRBD2	CSAREASGKPTDTQYF	TGCAGTGCTAGAGAGGCTAGCGGGAAACCCACAGATACGCAGTATTTT
TRBV18	NA	TRBJ2-7	TRBD1	CASSPPGQGAREQYF	TGTGCCAGCTCACCACCGGGACAGGGGGCGAGGGAGCAGTACTTC
TRBV20-1	few	TRBJ2-7	NA	CSARDGKTGTYEQYF	TGCAGTGCTAGAGATGGGAAAACAGGAACCTACGAGCAGTACTTC
TRBV9	many	TRBJ2-1	TRBD2	CASSVGGGRSSYNEQFF	TGTGCCAGCAGCGTAGGAGGCGGGAGGAGCTCCTACAATGAGCAGTTCTTC
TRBV6-1	many	TRBJ1-5	TRBD1	CASKQGTGEITQPQHF	TGTGCCAGCAAACAAGGGACAGGGGAAATCACTCAGCCCCAGCATTTT
TRBV5-5	many	TRBJ1-3	NA	CASSLKGVGNTIYF	TGTGCCAGCAGCTTGAAAGGGGTCGGAAACACCATATATTTT
TRBV7-2	many	TRBJ2-7	NA	CASSLHYEQYF	TGTGCCAGCAGTCTCCACTACGAGCAGTACTTC
TRBV29-1	few	TRBJ1-2	NA	CSVAPTNYGYTF	TGCAGCGTTGCACCTACTAACTATGGCTACACCTTC
TRBV18	NA	TRBJ2-2	NA	CASSPPQGGAGELFF	TGTGCCAGCTCACCACCGCAGGGAGGAGCCGGGGAGCTGTTTTTT
TRBV2	many	TRBJ2-3	TRBD1	CASTQAQGFTDTQYF	TGTGCCAGCACCCAGGCACAGGGGTTCACAGATACGCAGTATTTT
TRBV30	many	TRBJ2-7	NA	CAWRRAQYSEQYF	TGTGCCTGGAGGCGAGCACAGTACTCCGAGCAGTACTTC
TRBV20-1	many	TRBJ2-7	TRBD2	CSGQREGWYEQYF	TGCAGTGGTCAGCGGGAGGGCTGGTACGAGCAGTACTTC
TRBV7-8	NA	TRBJ1-4	NA	CASSLKGNEKLFF	TGTGCCAGCAGCTTAAAAGGGAATGAAAAACTGTTTTTT
TRBV20-1	NA	TRBJ2-7	TRBD2	CSAAAGASFSYEQYF	TGCAGTGCCGCAGCGGGAGCCTCTTTCTCCTACGAGCAGTACTTC
TRBV18	many	TRBJ1-1	TRBD1	CASSMDRGNTEAFF	TGTGCCAGCTCGATGGACAGGGGGAACACTGAAGCTTTCTTT
TRBV30	NA	TRBJ2-7	NA	CAWSVKGVERALLF	TGTGCCTGGAGTGTAAAGGGGGTCGAAAGAGCCCTCCTCTTC
TRBV29-1	many	TRBJ2-5	TRBD1	CSVGQGVGETQYF	TGCAGCGTTGGGCAGGGGGTAGGGGAGACCCAGTACTTC
TRBV28	few	TRBJ2-3	NA	CASSSVAGTTDTQYF	TGTGCCAGCAGTTCCGTCGCGGGAACCACAGATACGCAGTATTTT
TRBV5-1	NA	TRBJ2-7	TRBD2	CASSSSSGTYEQYF	TGCGCCAGCAGCTCCTCTAGCGGCACCTACGAGCAGTACTTC
TRBV20-1	few	TRBJ2-3	NA	CSARYSGTQDTQYF	TGCAGTGCTAGATATTCCGGGACTCAAGATACGCAGTATTTT
TRBV6-6	NA	TRBJ2-3	NA	CASRIRSTDTQYF	TGTGCCAGCAGGATCCGGTCCACAGATACGCAGTATTTT
TRBV3-1	NA	TRBJ2-3	NA	CASSQSGPDTQYF	TGTGCCAGCAGCCAAAGCGGGCCAGATACGCAGTATTTT
TRBV29-1	many	TRBJ2-1	NA	CSVDEGPFF	TGCAGCGTTGACGAGGGCCCGTTCTTC
TRBV29-1	few	TRBJ2-7	NA	CSVAPGRVYEQYF	TGCAGCGTGGCACCGGGACGGGTCTACGAGCAGTACTTC
TRBV7-7	many	TRBJ2-3	TRBD2	CASSLGLAADTQYF	TGTGCTAGCAGCTTAGGACTAGCGGCAGATACGCAGTATTTT
TRBV5-1	NA	TRBJ1-4	NA	CASSPMTPTATNEKLFF	TGCGCCAGCAGCCCAATGACACCCACGGCAACTAATGAAAAACTGTTTTTT
TRBV12-3/TRBV12-4	many	TRBJ1-1	TRBD1	CASSRTGIYTEAFF	TGTGCCAGCAGTCGGACAGGGATTTACACTGAAGCTTTCTTT
TRBV6-2/TRBV6-3	NA	TRBJ2-2	TRBD2	CASSPLAGGGTGELFF	TGTGCCAGCAGCCCTCTAGCGGGAGGAGGCACCGGGGAGCTGTTTTTT
TRBV28	many	TRBJ2-3	NA	CASGEADTQYF	TGTGCCAGCGGGGAGGCAGATACGCAGTATTTT
TRBV12-3/TRBV12-4	many	TRBJ1-2	TRBD1	CASPSGTGTGGYTF	TGTGCCAGCCCCTCCGGGACAGGGACGGGTGGCTACACCTTC
TRBV2	NA	TRBJ1-5	NA	CASSPGGVSNQPQHF	TGTGCCAGCTCCCCGGGGGGGGTTAGCAATCAGCCCCAGCATTTT
TRBV6-1	few	TRBJ1-5	NA	CASSGGASIQPQHF	TGTGCCAGCAGTGGCGGGGCAAGTATTCAGCCCCAGCATTTT
TRBV9	NA	TRBJ2-2	TRBD2	CASTTGLYTGELFF	TGTGCCAGCACCACGGGACTATACACCGGGGAGCTGTTTTTT
TRBV24-1	many	TRBJ1-2	TRBD1	CATSDPGDRANYGYTF	TGTGCCACCAGTGATCCCGGGGACAGGGCTAACTATGGCTACACCTTC
TRBV29-1	few	TRBJ2-1	NA	CSVGHNEQFF	TGCAGCGTTGGCCACAATGAGCAGTTCTTC
TRBV6-6	many	TRBJ2-2	TRBD2	CASSRTSGNAGELFF	TGTGCCAGCAGTCGGACTAGCGGGAACGCCGGGGAGCTGTTTTTT
TRBV28	many	TRBJ2-7	TRBD1	CASTRTGSSYEQYF	TGTGCCAGCACCAGGACAGGGTCCTCCTACGAGCAGTACTTC
TRBV7-2	many	TRBJ2-1	TRBD2	CASSHYSGGTYNEQFF	TGTGCCAGCAGCCATTATAGCGGGGGTACCTACAATGAGCAGTTCTTC
TRBV28	many	TRBJ1-5	TRBD1	CASSGQAGNQPQHF	TGTGCCAGCAGTGGACAGGCGGGCAATCAGCCCCAGCATTTT
TRBV7-6	few	TRBJ2-1	NA	CASSSSFLYNEQFF	TGTGCCAGCAGCTCTAGCTTCTTATACAATGAGCAGTTCTTC
TRBV9	NA	TRBJ2-3	NA	CASSVVGASTDTQYF	TGTGCCAGCAGCGTAGTGGGGGCTAGCACAGATACGCAGTATTTT
TRBV9	few	TRBJ1-5	TRBD1	CASSQTGGVQPQHF	TGTGCCAGCAGCCAGACAGGGGGAGTACAGCCCCAGCATTTT
TRBV19	few	TRBJ2-3	NA	CASKNQGGSGTDTQYF	TGTGCCAGTAAAAATCAGGGAGGCAGCGGCACAGATACGCAGTATTTT